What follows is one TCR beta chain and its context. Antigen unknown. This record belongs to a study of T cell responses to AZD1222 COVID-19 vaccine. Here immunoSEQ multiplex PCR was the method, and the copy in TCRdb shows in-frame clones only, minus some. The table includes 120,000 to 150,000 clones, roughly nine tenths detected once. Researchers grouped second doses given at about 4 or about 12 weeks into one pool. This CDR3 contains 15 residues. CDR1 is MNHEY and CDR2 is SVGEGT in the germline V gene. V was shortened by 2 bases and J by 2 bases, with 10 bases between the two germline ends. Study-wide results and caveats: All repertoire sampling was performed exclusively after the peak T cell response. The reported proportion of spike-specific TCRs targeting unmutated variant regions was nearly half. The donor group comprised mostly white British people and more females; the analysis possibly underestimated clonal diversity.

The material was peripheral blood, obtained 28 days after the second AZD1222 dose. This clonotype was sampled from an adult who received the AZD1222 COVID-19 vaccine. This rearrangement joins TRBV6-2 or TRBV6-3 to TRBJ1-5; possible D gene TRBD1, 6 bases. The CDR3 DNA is TGTGCCAGCAGTTACCGGGGGCCGGGCAATCAGCCCCAGCATTTT. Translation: CASSYRGPGNQPQHF.